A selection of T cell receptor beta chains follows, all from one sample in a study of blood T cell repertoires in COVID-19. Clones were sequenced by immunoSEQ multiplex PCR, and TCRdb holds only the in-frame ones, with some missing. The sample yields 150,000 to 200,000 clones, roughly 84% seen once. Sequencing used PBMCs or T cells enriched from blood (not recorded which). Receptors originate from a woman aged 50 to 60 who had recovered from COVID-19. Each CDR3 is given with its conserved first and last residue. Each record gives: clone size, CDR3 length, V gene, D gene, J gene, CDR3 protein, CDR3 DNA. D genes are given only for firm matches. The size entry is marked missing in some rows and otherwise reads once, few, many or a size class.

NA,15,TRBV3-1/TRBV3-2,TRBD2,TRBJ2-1,CASSQGGGSYNEQFF,TGTGCCAGCAGCCAAGGGGGGGGTTCCTACAATGAGCAGTTCTTC
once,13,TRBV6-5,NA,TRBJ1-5,CASSHREHQPQHF,TGTGCCAGCAGTCACAGGGAGCACCAGCCCCAGCATTTT
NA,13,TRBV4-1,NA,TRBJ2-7,CASSQWLSYEQYF,TGCGCCAGCAGCCAATGGCTCTCCTACGAGCAGTACTTC
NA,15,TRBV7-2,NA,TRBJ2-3,CASRVDGGPSDTQYF,TGTGCCAGCAGAGTAGACGGGGGGCCATCAGATACGCAGTATTTT
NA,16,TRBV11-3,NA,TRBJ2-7,CASSFNEGFWEPLQYF,TGTGCCAGCAGCTTCAACGAGGGATTTTGGGAACCTTTGCAGTACTTC
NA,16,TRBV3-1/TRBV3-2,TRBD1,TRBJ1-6,CASSQVGGTVNSPLHF,TGTGCCAGCAGCCAAGTAGGTGGGACAGTAAATTCACCCCTCCACTTT
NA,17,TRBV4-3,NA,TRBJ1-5,CASSQDPPGFGNQPQHF,TGCGCCAGCAGCCAAGATCCCCCGGGTTTTGGCAATCAGCCCCAGCATTTT
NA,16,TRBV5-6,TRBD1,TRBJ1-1,CASTKYRGEANTEAFF,TGTGCCAGCACCAAGTACAGGGGAGAAGCTAACACTGAAGCTTTCTTT
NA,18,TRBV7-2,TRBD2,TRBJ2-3,CASSLVRLTSGGADTQYF,TGTGCCAGCAGCTTAGTCCGGCTTACTAGCGGGGGGGCAGATACGCAGTATTTT
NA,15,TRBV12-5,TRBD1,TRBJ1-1,CASGLGGQGRTEAFF,TGTGCTAGTGGTTTAGGGGGACAGGGGAGAACTGAAGCTTTCTTT
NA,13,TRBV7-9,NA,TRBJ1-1,CASSPRGATEAFF,TGTGCCAGCAGCCCCAGGGGTGCCACTGAAGCTTTCTTT
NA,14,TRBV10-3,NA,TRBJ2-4,CAIRSTGLGDIQYF,TGTGCCATCAGGTCGACAGGTCTGGGGGACATTCAGTACTTC
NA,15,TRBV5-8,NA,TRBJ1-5,CASSLVSGFSQPQHF,TGTGCCAGCAGCTTGGTTTCTGGTTTTAGTCAGCCCCAGCATTTT
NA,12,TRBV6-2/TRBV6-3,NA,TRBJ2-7,CASSYFGYEQYF,TGTGCCAGCAGTTACTTCGGCTACGAGCAGTACTTC
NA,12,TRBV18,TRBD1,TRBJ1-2,CASSPTGDGYTF,TGTGCCAGCTCACCGACAGGGGATGGCTACACCTTC
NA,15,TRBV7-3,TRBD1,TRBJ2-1,CASSLGDSSYNEQFF,TGTGCCAGCAGCTTAGGGGACAGCTCCTACAATGAGCAGTTCTTC
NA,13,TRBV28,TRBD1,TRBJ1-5,CASRGTVDEPQHF,TGTGCCAGCAGGGGGACAGTGGACGAGCCCCAGCATTTT
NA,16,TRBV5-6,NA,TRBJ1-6,CASSRAGGKRNSPLHF,TGTGCCAGCAGCCGGGCGGGGGGAAAGCGGAATTCACCCCTCCACTTT
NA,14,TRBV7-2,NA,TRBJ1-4,CASSLVWTDEKLFF,TGTGCCAGCAGCTTAGTTTGGACAGATGAAAAACTGTTTTTT
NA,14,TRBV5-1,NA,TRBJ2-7,CASSLEGGPYEQYF,TGCGCCAGCAGCTTGGAAGGAGGTCCCTACGAGCAGTACTTC
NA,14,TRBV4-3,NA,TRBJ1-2,CASSQDLLAYGYTF,TGCGCCAGCAGCCAAGATCTCCTGGCCTATGGCTACACCTTC
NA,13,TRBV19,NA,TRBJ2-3,CASRSFGGDTQYF,TGTGCCAGTAGGTCCTTCGGTGGAGATACGCAGTATTTT
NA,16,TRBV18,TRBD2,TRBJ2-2,CASSPLASGSTGELFF,TGTGCCAGCTCACCATTGGCTAGCGGGTCCACCGGGGAGCTGTTTTTT
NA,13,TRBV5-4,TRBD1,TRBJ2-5,CASSHDREETQYF,TGTGCCAGCAGCCATGACAGGGAAGAGACCCAGTACTTC
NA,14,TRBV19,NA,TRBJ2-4,CASSIDQRGNIQYF,TGTGCCAGTAGTATAGATCAAAGGGGAAACATTCAGTACTTC
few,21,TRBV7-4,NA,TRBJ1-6,CASSLVGSAGIIGSYNSPLHF,TGTGCCAGCAGCTTAGTGGGCTCGGCAGGGATTATAGGCTCCTATAATTCACCCCTCCACTTT
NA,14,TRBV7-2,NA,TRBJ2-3,CASSPLGWADTQYF,TGTGCCAGCAGCCCCCTGGGCTGGGCAGATACGCAGTATTTT
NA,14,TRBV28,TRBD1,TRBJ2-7,CASRSGTGAYEQYF,TGTGCCAGTAGATCCGGGACAGGGGCCTACGAGCAGTACTTC
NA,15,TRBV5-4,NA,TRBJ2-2,CASRSTGANTGELFF,TGTGCCAGCAGGTCTACGGGGGCGAACACCGGGGAGCTGTTTTTT
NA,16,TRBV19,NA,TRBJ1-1,CASRDESRGINTEAFF,TGTGCCAGTAGGGATGAAAGCAGGGGAATTAACACTGAAGCTTTCTTT
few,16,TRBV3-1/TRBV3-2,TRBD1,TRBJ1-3,CASSPYGTVSGNTIYF,TGTGCCAGCAGCCCATACGGGACAGTCTCTGGAAACACCATATATTTT
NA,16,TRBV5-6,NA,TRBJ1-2,CASSLLSGLRNYGYTF,TGTGCCAGCAGCTTGCTTTCGGGACTGAGGAACTATGGCTACACCTTC
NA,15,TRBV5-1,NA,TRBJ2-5,CASSSGQQYQETQYF,TGCGCCAGCAGCTCAGGTCAGCAGTACCAAGAGACCCAGTACTTC
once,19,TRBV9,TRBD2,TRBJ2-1,CASSEGLAGGNRVTNEQFF,TGTGCCAGCAGCGAGGGACTAGCGGGGGGCAACCGCGTTACCAATGAGCAGTTCTTC
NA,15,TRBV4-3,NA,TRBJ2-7,CASSQDRGLTYEQYF,TGCGCCAGCAGCCAAGACAGGGGTCTAACCTACGAGCAGTACTTC
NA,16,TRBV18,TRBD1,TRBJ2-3,CASSLEGQASTDTQYF,TGTGCCAGCTCGCTTGAGGGACAGGCGTCCACAGATACGCAGTATTTT
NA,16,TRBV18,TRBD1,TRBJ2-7,CASSPRTGGSPYEQYF,TGTGCCAGCTCACCTCGGACAGGGGGGAGTCCCTACGAGCAGTACTTC
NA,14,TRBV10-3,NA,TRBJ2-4,CAISESEGKNIQYF,TGTGCCATCAGTGAGTCGGAGGGGAAAAACATTCAGTACTTC
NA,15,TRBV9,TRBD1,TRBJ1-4,CASSVADRVREKLFF,TGTGCCAGCAGCGTAGCGGACAGGGTTAGGGAAAAACTGTTTTTT
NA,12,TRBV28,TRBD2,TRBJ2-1,CAISSGYNEQFF,TGTGCCATCAGTAGCGGGTACAATGAGCAGTTCTTC
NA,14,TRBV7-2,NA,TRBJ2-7,CASSLGGHSYEQYF,TGTGCCAGCAGCTTAGGAGGGCACTCCTACGAGCAGTACTTC
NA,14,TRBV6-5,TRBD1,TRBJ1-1,CASSADRGNTEAFF,TGTGCCAGCTCAGCTGACAGGGGGAACACTGAAGCTTTCTTT
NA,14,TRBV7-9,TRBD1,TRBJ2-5,CASSMGQWSKAQYF,TGTGCCAGCAGCATGGGACAGTGGAGTAAGGCCCAGTACTTC
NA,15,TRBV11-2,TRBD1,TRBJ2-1,CASSFEGARYNEQFF,TGTGCCAGCAGCTTCGAGGGGGCTAGGTACAATGAGCAGTTCTTC